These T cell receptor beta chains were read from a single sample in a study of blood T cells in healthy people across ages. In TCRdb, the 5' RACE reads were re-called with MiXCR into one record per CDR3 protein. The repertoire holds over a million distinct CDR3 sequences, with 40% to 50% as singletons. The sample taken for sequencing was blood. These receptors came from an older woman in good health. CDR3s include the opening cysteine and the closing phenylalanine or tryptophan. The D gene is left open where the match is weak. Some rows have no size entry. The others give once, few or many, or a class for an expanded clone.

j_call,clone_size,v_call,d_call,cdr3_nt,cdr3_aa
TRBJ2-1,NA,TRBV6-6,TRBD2,TGTGCCAGCAGTTACTCGACTAGCGGGAATGGGCAGTTCTTC,CASSYSTSGNGQFF
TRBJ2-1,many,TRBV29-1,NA,TGCAGCGTTGAAGATCCGGCGGGAAACGAGCAGTTCTTC,CSVEDPAGNEQFF
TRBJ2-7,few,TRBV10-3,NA,TGTGCCATCAGTGACCCCAGGGGCGGGTACTCCTACGAGCAGTACTTC,CAISDPRGGYSYEQYF
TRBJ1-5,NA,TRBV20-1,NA,TGCAGTGCTAGGTCCGTTGACCTTAGCAATCAGCCCCAGCATTTT,CSARSVDLSNQPQHF
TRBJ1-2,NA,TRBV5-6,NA,TGTGCCAGCAGCTTGATGGACACTACTAACTATGGCTACACCTTC,CASSLMDTTNYGYTF
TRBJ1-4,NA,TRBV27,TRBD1,TGTGCCAGCAGTTTGATTCGGACAGGGGGCGAAAAACTGTTTTTT,CASSLIRTGGEKLFF
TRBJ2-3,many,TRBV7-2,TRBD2,TGTGCCAGCAGCTTAGGGGGCGGGAGGTGGACAGATACGCAGTATTTT,CASSLGGGRWTDTQYF
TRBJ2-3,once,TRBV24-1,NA,TGTGCCACCAGTGATTTAGCTAATACGCAGTATTTT,CATSDLANTQYF
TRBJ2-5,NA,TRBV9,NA,TGTGCCAGCAGGTTTGCGGGTGAGCAGTACTTC,CASRFAGEQYF
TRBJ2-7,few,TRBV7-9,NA,TGTGCCAGCGTTGCGGGACCCACCTACGAGCAGTACTTC,CASVAGPTYEQYF
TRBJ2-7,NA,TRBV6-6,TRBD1,TGTGCCAGCAGTAGGGGGCAGGTTGGGGAGCAGTACTTC,CASSRGQVGEQYF
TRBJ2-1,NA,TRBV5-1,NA,TGCGCCAGCAGCTTGACCAGTTCAGGGCCCTACAATGAGCAGTTCTTC,CASSLTSSGPYNEQFF
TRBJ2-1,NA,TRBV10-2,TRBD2,TGCGCCAGCAGTGGAGGGGGACTAGCGGGGAACTACAATGAGCAGTTCTTC,CASSGGGLAGNYNEQFF
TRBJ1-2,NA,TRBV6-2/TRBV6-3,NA,TGTGCCAGCACCATGGTGGGGACTGGCTACACCTTC,CASTMVGTGYTF
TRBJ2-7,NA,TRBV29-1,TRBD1,TGCAGCGTTACACGGACAGGTTCCTACGAGCAGTACTTC,CSVTRTGSYEQYF
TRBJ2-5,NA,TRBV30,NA,TGTGCCTTCACCGGGAGCGCCCTCGTGAAGACCCAGTACTTC,CAFTGSALVKTQYF
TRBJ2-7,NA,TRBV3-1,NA,TGTGCCAGCAGCCAAAGTGGATACTACGAGCAGTACTTC,CASSQSGYYEQYF
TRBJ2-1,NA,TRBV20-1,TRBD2,TGCAGTGCTAGAGTAGAAACTAGCGGGAGTTACGACAATGAGCAGTTCTTC,CSARVETSGSYDNEQFF
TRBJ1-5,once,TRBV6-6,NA,TGTGCCAGCAGTTACCCAGGGAATCAGCCCCAGCATTTT,CASSYPGNQPQHF
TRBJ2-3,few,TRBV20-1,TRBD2,TGCAGTGCTTGGGCCCCGACTAGCGGTAGCACAGATACGCAGTATTTT,CSAWAPTSGSTDTQYF
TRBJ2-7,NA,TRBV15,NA,TGTGCCACCAGCAGAGATCCCGGGACCTCCTACGAGCAGTACTTC,CATSRDPGTSYEQYF
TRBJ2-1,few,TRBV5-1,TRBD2,TGCGCCAGCAGCTTGGTGACGGGAGGTGGTTCCTACAATGAGCAGTTCTTC,CASSLVTGGGSYNEQFF
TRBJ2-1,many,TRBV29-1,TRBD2,TGCAGCGTTGAAACGACTAGCGGGAGGGGTGTCCGGTTCTTC,CSVETTSGRGVRFF
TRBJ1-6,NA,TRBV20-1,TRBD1,TGCAGTGCTAGAGATATGGGACAGAGTTATAATTCACCCCTCCACTTT,CSARDMGQSYNSPLHF
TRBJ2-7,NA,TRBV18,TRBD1,TGTGCCAGCTCACCAGAGACAGGGGCCTTCTCCGAGCAGTACTTC,CASSPETGAFSEQYF
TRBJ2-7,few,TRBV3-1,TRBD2,TGTGCCAGCAGCCAGCCGGGACTAGCGGGAAGGTACGAGCAGTACTTC,CASSQPGLAGRYEQYF
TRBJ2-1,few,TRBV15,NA,TGTGCCACCAGCCTGAGGACTATTTTTGATGAGCAGTTCTTC,CATSLRTIFDEQFF
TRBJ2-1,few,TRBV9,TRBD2,TGTGCCAGCAGCCCAGACCTAGCGGGAGGGTGGGAGCAGTTCTTC,CASSPDLAGGWEQFF
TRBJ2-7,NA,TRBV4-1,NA,TGCGCCAGCAGCCAAGGACAGGGAGGCGAGCAGTACTTC,CASSQGQGGEQYF
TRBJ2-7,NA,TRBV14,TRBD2,TGTGCCAGCAGCCAAGTACCTAGCGGGGTCTCCTACAATGAGCAGTACTTC,CASSQVPSGVSYNEQYF
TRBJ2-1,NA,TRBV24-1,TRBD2,TGTGCCACCAGTGATTCTAGCGGGCGCTCCTACAATGAGCAGTTCTTC,CATSDSSGRSYNEQFF
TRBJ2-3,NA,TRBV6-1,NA,TGTGCCAGCAGTGAAGCACTAAAGACTGGAGGGAGTACAGATACGCAGTATTTT,CASSEALKTGGSTDTQYF
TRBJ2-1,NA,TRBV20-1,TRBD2,TGCAGTGGCATGGGTAGCGGGAGAGGGGAGCAGTTCTTC,CSGMGSGRGEQFF
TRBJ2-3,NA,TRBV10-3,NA,TGTGCCATCAGTGGGTCAGACTTAGATACGCAGTATTTT,CAISGSDLDTQYF
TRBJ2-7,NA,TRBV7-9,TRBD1,TGTGCCAGCAGCTCGCCCGACAGGGGCCCTACCTACGAGCAGTACTTC,CASSSPDRGPTYEQYF
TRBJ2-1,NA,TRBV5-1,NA,TGCGCCAGCACCACCGGGACACAGACCTACAATGAGCAGTTCTTC,CASTTGTQTYNEQFF
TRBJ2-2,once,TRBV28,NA,TGTGCCAGCAGCCCTTGGACCGGGGAGCTGTTTTTT,CASSPWTGELFF
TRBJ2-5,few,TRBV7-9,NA,TGTGCCAGCAGCTTCTGGCGGACGGGTGGGAAATCAGAGACCCAGTACTTC,CASSFWRTGGKSETQYF
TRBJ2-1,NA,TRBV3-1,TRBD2,TGTGCCAGCAGCCAGGGACTAGCGGGAGCTCTTAATGAGCAGTTCTTC,CASSQGLAGALNEQFF
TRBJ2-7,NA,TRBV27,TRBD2,TGTGCCAGCAGTAAAAGGGTAGCGGGAGTTGTATCATGCGAGCAGTACTTC,CASSKRVAGVVSCEQYF
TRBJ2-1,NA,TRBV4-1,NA,TGCGCCAGCAGCCAATCCGGGACTCCGGGATCCTACAATGAGCAGTTCTTC,CASSQSGTPGSYNEQFF
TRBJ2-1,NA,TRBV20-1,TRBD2,TGCAGTGCTCAGTCGCGACTAGCGGGAGGGGGTAATGAGCAGTTCTTC,CSAQSRLAGGGNEQFF
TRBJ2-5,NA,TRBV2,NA,TGTGCCAGCAGTGAAGGGGCCCGTCCGTACCAAGAGACCCAGTACTTC,CASSEGARPYQETQYF
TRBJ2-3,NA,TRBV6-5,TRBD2,TGTGCCAGCAGTTACTCGGGGAGCGGGAGTCGGACAGATACGCAGTATTTT,CASSYSGSGSRTDTQYF
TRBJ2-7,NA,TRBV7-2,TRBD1,TGTGCCAGCAGCTTAACCCTCGGGACAGGTGGCTACGAGCAGTACTTC,CASSLTLGTGGYEQYF
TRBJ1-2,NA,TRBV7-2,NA,TGTGCCAGCAGCTTAGGGACAAGAGAGGGGGTCTATGGCTACACCTTC,CASSLGTREGVYGYTF
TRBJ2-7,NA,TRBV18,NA,TGTACCAGCTCACCAACAGCGAGCCTAGCTTCCTACGAGCAGTACTTC,CTSSPTASLASYEQYF
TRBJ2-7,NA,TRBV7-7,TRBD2,TGTGCCAGCAGCTTAGCACCGGGGCGGGAGGAGGAAGAGCAGTACTTC,CASSLAPGREEEEQYF